A single sample is the source of the 19 T cell receptor beta chains below, sequenced in a study of shared clonotypes between healthy human individuals. Only in-frame clones appear in the TCRdb table, and some are missing; sequencing was by immunoSEQ multiplex PCR. The sample lists more than 400,000 clones; 90% to 96% were seen once. Material for sequencing was naive CD4+ T cells sorted from blood. Subset in this sample: CD45RA+ positively selected. Receptor source: a young woman in good health.

CDR3 sequence: CASSKGFNQPQHF. For the CDR3, the DNA is TGTGCCTCCTCCAAGGGGTTCAATCAGCCCCAGCATTTT. The chain recombines TRBV19 with TRBJ1-5, with D possibly TRBD1 on 5 matching bases. The CDR3 has 13 amino acids. Germline-derived CDR1 and CDR2 are LNHDA and SQIVND (reference sequence). Between the trimmed V and J ends, which lost 11 bases and 3 bases, there was a span of 14 bases.

J is TRBJ2-1 and V is TRBV7-9; TRBD1 matches at 8 bases. The germline CDR1 and CDR2 sequences are SEHNR and FQNEAQ (reference sequence). The CDR3 has 15 residues. The V segment lost 5 bases and the J segment 6 bases; nucleotides outside the gene matches: 9. In DNA form, the CDR3 reads TGTGCCAGCAGCACAGGCGGGACAGGCGGCAATGAGCAGTTCTTC. Its protein product is CASSTGGTGGNEQFF.

V usage is TRBV9 and J usage is TRBJ2-2, with D unresolved. Looked up from germline, CDR1 is SGDLS and CDR2 is YYNGEE. The V gene lost 5 bases and the J gene lost 4 bases, with 9 bases spanning the gap. CDR3 size: 13 residues. CDR3 nucleotide sequence: TGTGCCAGCAGTTTGGGGTTCACCGGGGAGCTGTTTTTT. This sequence encodes CASSLGFTGELFF. Full variable domain (remainder filled in from reference TRBV9 and TRBJ2-2): DSGVTQTPKHLITATGQRVTLRCSPRSGDLSVYWYQQSLDQGLQFLIQYYNGEERAKGNILERFSAQQFPDLHSELNLSSLELGDSALYFCASSLGFTGELFFGEGSRLTVL.

V gene TRBV27 combines with J gene TRBJ1-4, with TRBD1 identical over 7 bases. In germline, CDR1 is MNHEY, CDR2 SMNVEV (reference sequence). V shed 5 bases and J 4 bases; nucleotides not matched to a gene: 16. CDR3 length: 18 residues. CDR3 bases: TGTGCCAGCAGTCTCACATCGCCAAAGGACAGGCGTAATGAAAAACTGTTTTTT. This gives the protein CASSLTSPKDRRNEKLFF.

V gene TRBV6-1 combines with J gene TRBJ1-2; 7 nucleotides match TRBD1. The germline V gene has CDR1 MNHNS and CDR2 SASEGT. The CDR3 loop spans 14 amino acids. The J segment lost 8 bases and the V segment lost 6 bases, leaving 12 bases of the junction unmatched. The CDR3 coding sequence is TGTGCCAGCAGAGAACTGGGGGTAGGGGGCGGCTACACCTTC. This gives the protein CASRELGVGGGYTF.

The chain uses TRBV15 and TRBJ2-7, with TRBD2 matching 15 bases. CDR1 LNHNV and CDR2 YYDKDF come from the germline V gene (reference sequence). CDR3 length: 18 residues. The V gene end was trimmed by 0 bases and the J gene end by 7 bases; junction bases not matched to a gene: 10. This CDR3 reads CATSRDPRTSGRAGEQYF. The CDR3 bases are TGTGCCACCAGCAGAGATCCCCGGACTAGCGGGAGGGCCGGGGAGCAGTACTTC.

The chain employs TRBV11-2 and TRBJ2-7; 7 bases are shared with TRBD2. Germline CDR1 reads SGHAT; CDR2 reads FQNNGV. After removal of 0 bases from V and 2 bases from J, the junction contained 10 bases not matched to a gene. CDR3 length equals 17 residues. Here the CDR3 DNA reads TGTGCCAGCAGCTTAGATGATGTGGGAGGGGCCCCCTACGAGCAGTACTTC. Its protein product is CASSLDDVGGAPYEQYF.

CDR3 in amino acids: CASSLGGSLGYEQYF. CDR3 coding DNA: TGCGCCAGCAGCTTGGGAGGGTCCCTAGGCTACGAGCAGTACTTC. The chain carries TRBV5-1 and TRBJ2-7; D perhaps matches TRBD2 (5 bases). This CDR3 is 15 amino acids long. The ends were cut back, 0 bases at V and 3 bases at J, with 13 bases in the middle. The germline V gene encodes CDR1 SGHRS and CDR2 YFSETQ.

The chain recombines TRBV28 with TRBJ1-4, with D tentatively TRBD1 (6 bases). The CDR3 is 15 amino acids. Germline CDR1 reads MDHEN; CDR2 reads SYDVKM. V gave up 3 bases and J gave up 7 bases, with 15 bases separating them. In nucleotides, the CDR3 is TGTGCCAGCAGTTTTTTGACAGGAGTAGGTGAAAAACTGTTTTTT. Translation gives CASSFLTGVGEKLFF. The whole variable domain, remainder taken from reference TRBV28 and TRBJ1-4, is DVKVTQSSRYLVKRTGEKVFLECVQDMDHENMFWYRQDPGLGLRLIYFSYDVKMKEKGDIPEGYSVSREKKERFSLILESASTNQTSMYLCASSFLTGVGEKLFFGSGTQLSVL.

This chain uses TRBV2 with TRBJ2-7; D is ambiguous. Germline V CDR1 and CDR2: SNHLY, FYNNEI. V was clipped by 7 bases and J by 3 bases, with 16 bases between them. The CDR3 length is 14 residues. Here the CDR3 reads CASNRIGNLYEQYF. The CDR3 DNA reads TGTGCCAGCAACCGGATAGGAAACCTCTACGAGCAGTACTTC.

In DNA, the CDR3 is TGTGCCAGTACCCTGACAGCGGGCTACGAGCAGTACTTC. This translates into CASTLTAGYEQYF. This chain connects TRBV19 to TRBJ2-7, with D perhaps TRBD2 (6 bases). CDR1 and CDR2 (germline): LNHDA, SQIVND (reference sequence). V lost 7 bases and J lost 3, with 13 bases in between. CDR3 length equals 13 residues.

V is TRBV18 and J is TRBJ2-5; TRBD1 aligns across 7 bases. The J call may be mistaken, given a closer DNA end match to TRBJ2-7. Germline lookup yields CDR1 KGHSH and CDR2 LQKENI. This CDR3 region has 14 residues. CDR3 in DNA: TGTGCCAGCTCAACCTCCGGGACAGACTACGAGCAGTACTTC. It yields the protein CASSTSGTDYEQYF.

The chain employs TRBV7-3 and TRBJ2-5; D might be TRBD1 or TRBD2, each matching 5 bases. Germline V gene data show CDR1 as SGHTA and CDR2 as FQGTGA. CDR3 length: 13 residues. V was cut by 5 bases and J by 4 bases, with 11 bases left in between. The CDR3 sequence: CASSPRDGETQYF. CDR3 sequence (DNA): TGTGCCAGCAGCCCTCGGGACGGAGAGACCCAGTACTTC.

The rearrangement joins TRBV19 to TRBJ1-4; possibly TRBD1 for D (5 bases). The V and J ends lost 8 bases and 2 bases respectively, with 15 bases between them. Germline V gene lookup returns CDR1 LNHDA and CDR2 SQIVND (reference sequence). This CDR3 contains 15 residues. CDR3 nucleotide sequence: TGTGCCAGTCTAAACCGGGCAGGGACTAATGAAAAACTGTTTTTT. The encoded protein is CASLNRAGTNEKLFF.

In DNA form, the CDR3 reads TGTGCCTGGAGGACCGGGACTAGCTCCTACGAGCAGTACTTC. Translation gives CAWRTGTSSYEQYF. This rearrangement joins TRBV30 to TRBJ2-7; 8 nucleotides agree with TRBD2. Germline assignment: CDR1 GTSNPN and CDR2 SVGIG (reference sequence). The ends lost 3 bases at V and 0 bases at J; junction bases unmatched: 4. The CDR3 sequence is 14 residues long.

This chain uses TRBV28 with TRBJ1-1; 7 bases are shared with TRBD1. The V gene end was trimmed by 10 bases and the J gene end by 11 bases; junction bases not matched to a gene: 10. The CDR3 extends over 11 amino acids. Germline CDR1 MDHEN, CDR2 SYDVKM. For the CDR3, the DNA is TGTGCCACTCTGATACAGGGGAGGGCTTTCTTT. Its translation is CATLIQGRAFF.

The CDR3 nucleotides are TGTGCCAGCAGCCAGGGGGGCTTCTCCTACGAGCAGTACTTC. Amino acid sequence: CASSQGGFSYEQYF. The chain has TRBV27 and TRBJ2-7; D possibly corresponds to TRBD1 (7 bases). The CDR3 is 14 amino acids. Germline assignment: CDR1 MNHEY and CDR2 SMNVEV (reference sequence). With 6 bases removed from V and 0 bases from J, the gap between germline ends came to 12 bases.

The chain couples TRBV5-1 to TRBJ1-5, with TRBD1 identical over 7 bases. V was clipped by 3 bases and J by 5 bases; unmatched bases: 5. This CDR3 has 14 amino acids. CDR1 and CDR2 from the germline V gene are SGHRS and YFSETQ. CDR3 nucleotide sequence: TGCGCCAGCAGCTACAGAACAGGGGATCAGCCCCAGCATTTT. Translation gives CASSYRTGDQPQHF.

This sequence joins TRBV30 and TRBJ1-5, with D possibly matching TRBD1 (6 bases). This CDR3 is built from 17 residues. The V end lost 1 base, the J end lost 1 base, and 17 bases lay between the germline ends. The germline V gene has CDR1 GTSNPN and CDR2 SVGIG (reference sequence). The CDR3 DNA reads as TGTGCCTGGAGTGCCGCCGGGACAACGGCGAGCAATCAGCCCCAGCATTTT. It yields the protein CAWSAAGTTASNQPQHF.